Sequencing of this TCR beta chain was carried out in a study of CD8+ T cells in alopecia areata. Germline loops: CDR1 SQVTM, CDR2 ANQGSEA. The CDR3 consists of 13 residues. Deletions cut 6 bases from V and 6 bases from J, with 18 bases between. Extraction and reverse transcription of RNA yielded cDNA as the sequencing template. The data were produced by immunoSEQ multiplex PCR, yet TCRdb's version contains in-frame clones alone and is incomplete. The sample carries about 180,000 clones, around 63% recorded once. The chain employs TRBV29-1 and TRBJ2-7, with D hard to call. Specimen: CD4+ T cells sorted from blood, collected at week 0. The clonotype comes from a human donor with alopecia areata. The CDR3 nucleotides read TGCAGCGTCGGGCAGAAACCAGACCTCGAGCAGTACTTC. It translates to CSVGQKPDLEQYF.